This TCR beta chain was observed in a study of CD8 T cells in ankylosing spondylitis. This clonotype was seen ten or more times. Its specificity is not known. TCRdb ran MiXCR on the 5' RACE reads and lists one entry per CDR3 protein. Of some 840,000 distinct CDR3 sequences listed, about 12% are singletons. CDR3 size: 13 residues. Trimming took off 3 bases at V and 6 bases at J, with 11 bases between the two ends. Study-wide results and limits: Those disease-linked clones were CD8+; they were also relatively rare in peripheral blood. Within ankylosing spondylitis blood, a TCR beta motif made up of seven or eight highly homologous variants appeared to be characteristic.

This sequence originates from a male donor with ankylosing spondylitis. The sample consisted of blood, either unsorted or a sorted T cell fraction (not recorded which). The V call is TRBV12-3 or TRBV12-4, the J call TRBJ1-1; maybe TRBD1 (6 bases). The DNA of the CDR3 is TGTGCCAGCAGTTTCAGGGGTAGCGCTGAAGCTTTCTTT. Translated: CASSFRGSAEAFF.